In its sample, the clone carrying this T cell receptor beta chain was seen a few times. Its antigen is unidentified. This record belongs to a study of T cell clonotyping in hematopoietic cell transplantation. Study results and limitations: Recipient TCR diversity dropped after transplant; expanded clonotypes rose from day 30 to 180. Few recipient clonotypes overlapped donors; over 97% were de novo at given depth. No sorting was done, leaving CD4 and CD8 contributions mixed.

This CDR3 is built from 14 residues. Germline CDR1 SGHTA, CDR2 FQGNSA. V lost 3 bases and J lost 4; bases outside the gene matches: 5. The repertoire was sequenced with immunoSEQ multiplex PCR; TCRdb's copy has only in-frame clones and lacks some. The top ten hold 8.5% to 9% of the sample, which has approximately 10,000 clones, less than 55% seen once. The clonotype was recovered from a male patient in his fifties who had an allogeneic stem cell transplant from an unrelated donor, so the T cells may come from the graft donor. Some clones in this sample may be carry-over from other donors' samples. The material sequenced was PBMCs, taken 30 days after allogeneic stem cell transplant. This sequence joins TRBV7-2 and TRBJ1-2; 7 nucleotides line up with TRBD1. CDR3 coding DNA: TGTGCCAGCAGCTTGGAGGGGGCCCTCTATGGCTACACCTTC. Translating gives CASSLEGALYGYTF.